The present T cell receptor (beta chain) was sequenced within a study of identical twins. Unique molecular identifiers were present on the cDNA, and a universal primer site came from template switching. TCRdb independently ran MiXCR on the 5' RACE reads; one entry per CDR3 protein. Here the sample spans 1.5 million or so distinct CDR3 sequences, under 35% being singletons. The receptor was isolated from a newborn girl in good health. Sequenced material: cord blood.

This CDR3 reads CSANRGTEAFF. CDR3 nucleotides: TGCAGTGCTAACAGGGGCACTGAAGCTTTCTTT. V and J are TRBV20-1 and TRBJ1-1; TRBD1 matches at 7 bases. Germline CDR1 is DFQATT and CDR2 is SNEGSKA (reference sequence). Unmatched junction bases numbered 0, after V lost 4 bases and J lost 4 bases. The CDR3 contains 11 residues.